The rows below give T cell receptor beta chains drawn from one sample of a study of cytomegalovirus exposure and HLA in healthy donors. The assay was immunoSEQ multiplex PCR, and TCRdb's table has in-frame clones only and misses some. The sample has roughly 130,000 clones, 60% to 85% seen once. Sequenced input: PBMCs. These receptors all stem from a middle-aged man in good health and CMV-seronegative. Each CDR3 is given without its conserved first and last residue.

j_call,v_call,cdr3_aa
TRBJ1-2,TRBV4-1,ASSQGQGNGYT
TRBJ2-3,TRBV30,AWSVGLAGDTDTQY
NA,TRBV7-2,ASSLVRVREVYEQY
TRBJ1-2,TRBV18,ASSLLDSLGYGYT
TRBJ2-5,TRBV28,ASSKLAGGSGETQY
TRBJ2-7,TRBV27,ASSLSETNSYEQY
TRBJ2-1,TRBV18,ASAAGGGSSYNEQF
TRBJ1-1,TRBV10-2,ASSESSTEAF
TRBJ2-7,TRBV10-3,AISESGGQGTYEQY
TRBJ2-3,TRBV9,ASSVYGGATDTQY
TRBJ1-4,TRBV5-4,ASSPTGSEKLF
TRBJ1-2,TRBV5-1,ASSLSVRDSYGYT
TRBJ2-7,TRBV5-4,ASSSGGAYEQY
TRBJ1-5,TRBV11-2,ASSEGQGVSNQPQH
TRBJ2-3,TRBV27,ASSLSLAGGPNTDTQY
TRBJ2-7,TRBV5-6,ASSWTGGEQY
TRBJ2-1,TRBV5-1,ASSGSGGYNEQF
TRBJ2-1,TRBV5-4,ASTSQRDQYNEQF
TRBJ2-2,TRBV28,ASSSGGWNGELF
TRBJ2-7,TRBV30,AWGQGYEQY
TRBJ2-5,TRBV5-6,ASSLEFRVGGETQY
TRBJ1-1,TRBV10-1,ASSDRVNTEAF
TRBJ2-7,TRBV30,AWNPGLAYEQY
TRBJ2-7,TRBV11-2,ASSSLTGKLNEQY
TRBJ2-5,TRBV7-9,ASSPYDRGQETQY
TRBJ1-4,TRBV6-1,AACSGPATNEKLF
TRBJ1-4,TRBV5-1,ASSRGQGVNEKLF
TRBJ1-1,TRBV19,ASSPPGGSTEAF
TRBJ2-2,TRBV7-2,ASSSGMGGIKNTGELF
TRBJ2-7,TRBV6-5,ASSRLPSYEQY
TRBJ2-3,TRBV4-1,ASSLTSGRTPDTQY